Listed here are 13 T cell receptor beta chains from one sample, sequenced in a study of tumor-infiltrating lymphocytes in primary liver carcinoma. Total RNA (roughly 550 ng) served as template for TCR beta cDNA synthesis primed by a constant-region primer. Employing slightly modified ARM-PCR, three nested multiplex PCR rounds were run, and these gave rise to the TCR beta libraries. It was with TRBV1-TRBV30 forward primers and a C-beta reverse primer that the first two PCR rounds were run, at roughly 9 cycles each. TCRdb called the multiplex PCR reads again in MiXCR, with one record for every CDR3 protein. Of roughly 20,000 distinct CDR3 sequences in the sample, 79% were seen once. Co-extracting RNA and DNA was done with 20-30 mg of unsorted bulk tissue as input. Material: liver tumor tissue from sampling region 4. Sample subset: tumor region T4, right-lateral pole. All receptors derive from a woman in her twenties or thirties with primary liver carcinoma and hepatitis B virus infection.

Concerning this clonotype itself: The conserved phenylalanine or tryptophan normally closing the CDR3 is absent here, so this likely arose from a read error. The DNA is left out, because the CDR3 cannot be placed on it with certainty; the CDR3 is given as TCRdb lists it. This chain uses TRBV12-3 or TRBV12-4 with TRBJ2-1; the tabulated D call, TRBD2, remains unverified against the DNA. The CDR3 has 15 amino acids, counting both end residues. CDR3: CASSLSGTSRLEQFA.

About this clonotype itself: Germline is not matched at one junction end, which may reflect a read error. The CDR3 sequence: CVSSPCTAFYGYTF. The CDR3 DNA reads as TGTGTCAGCAGCCCTTGCACAGCCTTCTATGGCTACACCTTC. J is TRBJ1-2 and V is TRBV7-9; D unresolved. CDR1 and CDR2 (germline): SEHNR, FQNEAQ (reference sequence). CDR3 size: 14 residues.

About this clonotype: The germline gene is not matched at one end of the junction; a read error may be the cause. J is TRBJ2-1 and V is TRBV28; weak D call: TRBD1 (5 bases). This CDR3 contains 12 residues. The germline gives CDR1 MDHEN, CDR2 SYDVKM. CDR3: CTSSVTGNEQFF. Written as DNA, the CDR3 is TGTACCAGCAGTGTTACAGGTAATGAGCAGTTCTTC.

As for this clonotype: The junction departs from germline at one end; a sequencing error may be responsible. The chain has TRBV9 and TRBJ1-6; D remains unclear. The germline V gene encodes CDR1 SGDLS and CDR2 YYNGEE. This CDR3 spans 16 amino acids. The CDR3 reads CASSLAADLYNSPLRF. In nucleotides, the CDR3 is TGTGCCAGCAGCTTAGCCGCGGACCTTTATAATTCACCCCTCCGCTTT.

Turning to this clonotype: The germline gene is not matched at one end of the junction; a read error may be the cause. The V gene is TRBV4-3, the J gene TRBJ2-1; D gene unclear. CDR3 size: 14 residues. Germline CDR1 and CDR2: LGHNA and YSLEER. CDR3 loop: CVSSRTELVNEQLF. CDR3 sequence (DNA): TGCGTCAGCAGCCGCACAGAGTTGGTCAATGAGCAGCTCTTC.

Here the CDR3 reads CARCQESSEIGSGANVLTF. As DNA, the CDR3 is TGCGCTAGATGCCAAGAGAGTAGCGAGATAGGCTCTGGGGCCAACGTCCTGACTTTC. The rearrangement joins TRBV4-3 to TRBJ2-6, with D maybe TRBD2 (5 bases). The CDR3 spans 19 residues. From germline, CDR1 is LGHNA and CDR2 YSLEER.

This rearrangement joins TRBV6-1 to TRBJ2-4, with 10 bases matching TRBD2. Germline CDR1 is MNHNS and CDR2 is SASEGT. CDR3 length: 19 amino acids. The CDR3 region is CTSTRAGGSFGLAKNIQYF. As DNA, the CDR3 is TGTACTAGCACCCGAGCGGGAGGGTCTTTCGGGCTAGCCAAAAACATTCAGTACTTC.

This clonotype was detected ten times or more. The rearrangement joins TRBV11-2 to TRBJ2-3; 13 bases map to TRBD2. This CDR3 is built from 16 residues. CDR1 and CDR2 (germline): SGHAT, FQNNGV. V was clipped by 5 bases and J by 11 bases; unmatched bases: 13. CDR3 protein: CASSPTGLAGRRWQYF. The CDR3 bases are TGTGCCAGCAGCCCGACGGGACTAGCGGGGAGGCGATGGCAGTATTTT.

This clonotype was picked up one time. The germline gene is not matched at one end of the junction; a read error may be the cause. The V call is TRBV11-1, the J call TRBJ2-5, with 7 bases identical to TRBD1. Looked up from germline, CDR1 is SGHAT and CDR2 is FQDESV (reference sequence). This CDR3 region has 14 residues. CDR3 bases: TGTACCAGCAGCTGGGTAGGGGGCACTGGGACCCAGTACTTC. Translating gives CTSSWVGGTGTQYF.

The rearrangement joins TRBV10-3 to TRBJ1-1, with a tentative D call TRBD1 (5 bases). The CDR3 extends over 15 amino acids. V lost 0 bases to trimming and J lost 12 bases, with 20 bases between them. The germline V gene encodes CDR1 ENHRY and CDR2 SYGVKD. The CDR3 here is CAISESTEMLTGTFF. The DNA of the CDR3 is TGTGCCATCAGTGAGTCGACAGAGATGTTGACTGGAACTTTCTTT.

On this clonotype: A read error may produce the germline difference seen at one junction end. This rearrangement joins TRBV11-2 to TRBJ2-7; the D gene is possibly TRBD2 (6 bases). The CDR3 sequence is 15 residues long. Germline CDR1 and CDR2: SGHAT and FQNNGV. CDR3 sequence: CASSSGAGRTYKQYF. DNA of the CDR3: TGTGCCAGCAGCTCGGGAGCAGGCCGGACCTACAAGCAGTACTTC.

This clonotype was recorded a few times. The junction does not match germline at one end; this may be a read error. This chain uses TRBV14 with TRBJ2-7; D is possibly TRBD2 (5 bases). This CDR3 has 13 residues. Looked up from germline, CDR1 is SGHDN and CDR2 is FVKESK. CDR3 loop: CASSLGLGKKQYF. The CDR3 bases are TGTGCCAGCAGTCTAGGACTGGGAAAGAAGCAGTATTTC.

The table lists this clonotype with a count of one. An end of the junction differs from the germline gene, which may be a read error. This chain uses TRBV12-3 or TRBV12-4 with TRBJ2-3; D call uncertain. CDR3 length equals 14 residues. The CDR3 DNA sequence: TGTGCCAGTAGTTTTGGTAGTAGTACAGATACGCAGTATTTT. This codes for CASSFGSSTDTQYF.